The 25 T cell receptor beta chains presented below share a single source sample, sequenced in a study of blood T cells in healthy people across ages. With a J-beta primer mix and a sample-barcoded 5' primer, a second PCR ran about 6 to 11 cycles. TCRdb re-analysed the 5' RACE reads in MiXCR, keeping a single row per CDR3 protein. The sample has fewer than 600,000 distinct CDR3 sequences, about 27% seen once. This sample also belongs to another study, concerning T cells of mothers and their children.

Sequencing input: blood. All receptors come from a boy between 2 and 10 years old in good health.

This rearrangement joins TRBV7-9 to TRBJ2-5; a possible D gene is TRBD2 (6 bases). V lost 2 bases and J 2 bases, leaving 12 bases between the germline ends. Per the germline V gene, CDR1 is SEHNR and CDR2 is FQNEAQ (reference sequence). This CDR3 region has 15 residues. CDR3: CASSLPGTPQETQYF. CDR3 DNA sequence: TGTGCCAGCAGCTTACCAGGGACTCCACAAGAGACCCAGTACTTC.

In DNA, the CDR3 is TGTGCCAGCACCGACGGTAATGAAAAACTGTTTTTT. This codes for CASTDGNEKLFF. The chain uses TRBV18 and TRBJ1-4; D is unclear. CDR1 is KGHSH and CDR2 is LQKENI in the germline V gene. The CDR3 spans 12 residues. The V and J ends lost 8 bases and 4 bases respectively, with 8 bases between them. Full variable domain (outside the CDR3, taken from reference TRBV18 and TRBJ1-4): NAGVMQNPRHLVRRRGQEARLRCSPMKGHSHVYWYRQLPEEGLKFMVYLQKENIIDESGMPKERFSAEFPKEGPSILRIQQVVRGDSAAYFCASTDGNEKLFFGSGTQLSVL.

The chain joins TRBV4-1 to TRBJ2-5, with a tentative D call TRBD2 (5 bases). The CDR3 spans 16 residues. V lost 1 base to trimming and J lost 4 bases, with 16 bases between them. Germline V gene lookup returns CDR1 MGHRA and CDR2 YSYEKL. This chain's CDR3 is CASSQAAELAGETQYF. The CDR3 DNA reads as TGCGCCAGCAGCCAAGCGGCCGAGCTAGCCGGAGAGACCCAGTACTTC.

The chain uses TRBV20-1 and TRBJ2-2; TRBD2 aligns across 8 bases. The CDR3 is 15 amino acids. Germline V gene sequence: CDR1 DFQATT, CDR2 SNEGSKA (reference sequence). V was pared by 2 bases and J by 2 bases, with 4 bases of the junction left unmatched. CDR3 region: CSARTAGGNTGELFF. DNA for the CDR3: TGCAGTGCTAGAACGGCGGGAGGCAACACCGGGGAGCTGTTTTTT.

This clonotype was counted only a few times. The J gene is TRBJ1-1, the V gene TRBV11-2, with no clear D. The germline V and J ends were trimmed by 0 bases and 6 bases, with 11 bases remaining between them. This CDR3 region has 14 residues. The germline CDR1 and CDR2 sequences are SGHAT and FQNNGV. The CDR3 is CASSLDGWAAEAFF. The CDR3 nucleotides read TGTGCCAGCAGCTTAGATGGTTGGGCGGCTGAAGCTTTCTTT.

The genes are TRBV29-1 and TRBJ2-7, with no clear D. CDR3 length: 13 amino acids. The germline V and J ends were trimmed by 2 bases and 1 base, with 9 bases remaining between them. Germline CDR1 SQVTM, CDR2 ANQGSEA. The CDR3 region has the DNA TGCAGCGTTGAACGGTCCAATTCCTACGAGCAGTACTTC. Protein sequence: CSVERSNSYEQYF.

V is TRBV2 and J is TRBJ2-3, with D tentatively TRBD2 (6 bases). The CDR3 sequence is 14 residues long. Per germline, CDR1 SNHLY and CDR2 FYNNEI. The V gene lost 2 bases and the J gene lost 10 bases, with 16 bases spanning the gap. The CDR3 is CASSERVSGVAQYF. In DNA form, the CDR3 reads TGTGCCAGCAGTGAACGGGTCTCGGGGGTGGCGCAGTATTTT.

This clonotype was found a few times. The chain has TRBV5-1 and TRBJ2-7; 10 bases map to TRBD1. CDR3 length: 17 amino acids. Germline V gene sequence: CDR1 SGHRS, CDR2 YFSETQ. With 3 bases clipped from V and 5 bases from J, the junction kept 14 bases outside the gene matches. CDR3 nucleotides: TGCGCCAGCAGCTCACGCCGATGGGACAGGGGTGCGGACGAGCAGTACTTC. As protein: CASSSRRWDRGADEQYF. The complete variable domain, with remaining parts taken from reference TRBV5-1 and TRBJ2-7, reads KAGVTQTPRYLIKTRGQQVTLSCSPISGHRSVSWYQQTPGQGLQFLFEYFSETQRNKGNFPGRFSGRQFSNSRSEMNVSTLELGDSALYLCASSSRRWDRGADEQYFGPGTRLTVT.

The chain combines TRBV30 with TRBJ2-7, with 11 bases that match TRBD1. Germline V gives CDR1 GTSNPN, CDR2 SVGIG (reference sequence). The CDR3 runs to 15 residues. V trimming: 3 bases; J trimming: 1 base; junction bases outside the gene matches: 5. The CDR3 nucleotides are TGTGCCTGGAGGGGGACAGGGGGATCATCCTACGAGCAGTACTTC. Its protein is CAWRGTGGSSYEQYF.

The sample holds a few counts of this clonotype. V and J are TRBV5-1 and TRBJ1-5; D perhaps matches TRBD1 (6 bases). The CDR3 sequence is 14 residues long. CDR1 is SGHRS, CDR2 YFSETQ, per germline. V lost 0 bases and J lost 7, with 11 bases in between. The CDR3 region has the DNA TGCGCCAGCAGCTTGGGGACAGAGGGACAGCCCCAGCATTTT. Its protein is CASSLGTEGQPQHF.

This sequence joins TRBV5-1 and TRBJ1-2, with D uncertain. The CDR3 is 15 amino acids. V was cut by 4 bases and J by 4 bases, with 17 bases left in between. CDR1 SGHRS and CDR2 YFSETQ come from the germline V gene. The CDR3 sequence is CASSLSTELGYGYTF. CDR3 DNA: TGCGCCAGCAGCCTGTCCACGGAATTAGGCTATGGCTACACCTTC.

The J gene is TRBJ2-3, the V gene TRBV12-3 or TRBV12-4; D unclear. The CDR3 totals 14 residues. With 5 bases removed from V and 1 base from J, the gap between germline ends came to 10 bases. CDR3 nucleotide sequence: TGTGCCAGCAGTCCTCTCGTGGGCACAGATACGCAGTATTTT. Translating it yields CASSPLVGTDTQYF.

V gene TRBV10-3 combines with J gene TRBJ1-6, with D possibly matching TRBD1 (6 bases). V lost 8 bases and J 10 bases, leaving 15 bases between the germline ends. The V gene's germline CDR1 is ENHRY and CDR2 SYGVKD. The CDR3 is 13 residues long. CDR3 sequence reads: CAIWDKGGSPLHF. DNA for the CDR3: TGTGCCATCTGGGACAAGGGGGGATCACCCCTCCACTTT.

The V and J genes are TRBV2 and TRBJ1-1; perhaps TRBD1 as D (6 bases). The CDR3 totals 14 residues. V lost 3 bases to trimming and J lost 4 bases, with 12 bases between them. The germline gives CDR1 SNHLY, CDR2 FYNNEI. The CDR3 sequence: CASSEERGGTEAFF. As DNA, the CDR3 is TGTGCCAGCAGTGAGGAAAGGGGGGGCACTGAAGCTTTCTTT.

The sample holds one count of this clonotype. The chain couples TRBV29-1 to TRBJ1-1, with D possibly matching TRBD1 (5 bases). V shed 3 bases and J shed 5 bases, with 13 bases lying between them. This CDR3 has 13 residues. From germline, CDR1 is SQVTM and CDR2 ANQGSEA. CDR3 residues: CSVDKGSRTEAFF. The CDR3, as DNA: TGCAGCGTTGACAAGGGGTCGAGAACTGAAGCTTTCTTT. Based on the CDR3 plus reference TRBV29-1 and TRBJ1-1, the full variable domain is SAVISQKPSRDICQRGTSLTIQCQVDSQVTMMFWYRQQPGQSLTLIATANQGSEATYESGFVIDKFPISRPNLTFSTLTVSNMSPEDSSIYLCSVDKGSRTEAFFGQGTRLTVV.

CDR3 in DNA: TGTGCCAGCAGCCCGGGACAGTCAAGGGCAGATACGCAGTATTTT. It encodes CASSPGQSRADTQYF. The chain has TRBV28 and TRBJ2-3; 7 bases fit TRBD1. Germline values: CDR1 MDHEN, CDR2 SYDVKM. The J segment lost 4 bases and the V segment lost 6 bases, leaving 10 bases of the junction unmatched. The length of the CDR3 is 15 residues.

V gene TRBV7-8 combines with J gene TRBJ1-4, with TRBD1 identical over 10 bases. Per the germline V gene, CDR1 is SGHVS and CDR2 is FQNEAQ. With V trimmed by 5 bases and J by 14 bases, 14 bases remained unmatched. The CDR3 runs 15 residues. As DNA, the CDR3 is TGTGCCAGCAGCCAAACCGGGACAGGGGCAAGGGGGCTGTTTTTT. Its translation: CASSQTGTGARGLFF.

V is TRBV29-1 and J is TRBJ2-1; 12 bases line up with TRBD2. V shed 2 bases and J 7 bases; nucleotides not matched to a gene: 6. This CDR3 is built from 15 residues. The germline CDR1 and CDR2 sequences are SQVTM and ANQGSEA. CDR3 DNA: TGCAGCGTTGAACTTCTAGCGGGGGGGAGGAATGAGCAGTTCTTC. Translated, it gives CSVELLAGGRNEQFF.

The chain recombines TRBV5-1 with TRBJ2-1; D is possibly TRBD2 (5 bases). Per the germline V gene, CDR1 is SGHRS and CDR2 is YFSETQ. With 1 base removed from V and 3 bases from J, the gap between germline ends came to 11 bases. The CDR3 has 15 residues. The chain's CDR3 is CASSLSGMGYNEQFF. DNA of the CDR3: TGCGCCAGCAGCTTGTCGGGAATGGGCTACAATGAGCAGTTCTTC.

This chain links TRBV20-1 with TRBJ2-5, with 7 nucleotides matching TRBD2. The germline V gene has CDR1 DFQATT and CDR2 SNEGSKA (reference sequence). The CDR3 is 13 amino acids. V trimming: 6 bases; J trimming: 7 bases; junction bases outside the gene matches: 11. The CDR3 DNA is TGCAGTGCCCGGGTGGCGGGAGTAGGGACCCAGTACTTC. Its protein is CSARVAGVGTQYF.

This clonotype was detected a few times. This sequence joins TRBV5-1 and TRBJ1-1; no clear D gene. Germline CDR1 reads SGHRS; CDR2 reads YFSETQ. This CDR3 comprises 14 residues. The V end was cut by 0 bases, the J end by 1 base, with 7 bases between. The CDR3 reads CASSLGDWNTEAFF. CDR3 in DNA: TGCGCCAGCAGCTTGGGGGATTGGAACACTGAAGCTTTCTTT.

V gene TRBV6-5 combines with J gene TRBJ2-7, with D unclear. Germline values: CDR1 MNHEY, CDR2 SVGAGI. This CDR3 has 15 residues. V lost 4 bases to trimming and J lost 3 bases, with 16 bases between them. This CDR3 reads CASSFGSNRRYEQYF. For the CDR3, the DNA is TGTGCCAGCAGTTTTGGGTCAAATCGGCGCTACGAGCAGTACTTC.

V is TRBV29-1 and J is TRBJ1-2; maybe TRBD1 (6 bases). The germline gives CDR1 SQVTM, CDR2 ANQGSEA. This CDR3 comprises 11 residues. V lost 5 bases and J lost 7, with 11 bases in between. The CDR3 bases are TGCAGCGTTTACAGGGCCTCTGGCTACACCTTC. Amino acids: CSVYRASGYTF.

This clonotype was seen only a few times. One end of the junction is discordant with germline, which a read error may explain. The chain couples TRBV12-3 or TRBV12-4 to TRBJ1-4; perhaps TRBD1 as D (5 bases). The length of the CDR3 is 14 residues. CDR3 residues: CASSKRDGWEKLFF. Written as DNA, the CDR3 is TGCGCCAGCAGCAAACGGGACGGATGGGAAAAACTGTTTTTT.

This clonotype was seen only a few times. The chain has TRBV7-2 and TRBJ2-2; D is ambiguous. Germline CDR1 is SGHTA and CDR2 is FQGNSA. V was pared by 4 bases and J by 5 bases, with 11 bases between. This CDR3 is built from 14 residues. The CDR3 reads CASSYDSITGELFF. DNA for the CDR3: TGTGCCAGCAGCTATGACTCGATAACCGGGGAGCTGTTTTTT. The whole variable domain, remainder taken from reference TRBV7-2 and TRBJ2-2, is GAGVSQSPSNKVTEKGKDVELRCDPISGHTALYWYRQSLGQGLEFLIYFQGNSAPDKSGLPSDRFSAERTGGSVSTLTIQRTQQEDSAVYLCASSYDSITGELFFGEGSRLTVL.